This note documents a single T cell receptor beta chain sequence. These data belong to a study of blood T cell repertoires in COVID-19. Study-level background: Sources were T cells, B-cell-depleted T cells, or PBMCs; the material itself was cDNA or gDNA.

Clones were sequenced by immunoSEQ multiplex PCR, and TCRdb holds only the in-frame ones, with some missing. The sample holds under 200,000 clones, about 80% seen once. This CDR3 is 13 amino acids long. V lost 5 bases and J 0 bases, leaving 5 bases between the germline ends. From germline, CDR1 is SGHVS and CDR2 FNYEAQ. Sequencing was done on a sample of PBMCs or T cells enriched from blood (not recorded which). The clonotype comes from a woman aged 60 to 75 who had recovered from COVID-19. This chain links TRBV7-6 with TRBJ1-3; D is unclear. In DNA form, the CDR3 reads TGTGCCAGCAGCCTCTCCTCTGGAAACACCATATATTTT. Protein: CASSLSSGNTIYF.